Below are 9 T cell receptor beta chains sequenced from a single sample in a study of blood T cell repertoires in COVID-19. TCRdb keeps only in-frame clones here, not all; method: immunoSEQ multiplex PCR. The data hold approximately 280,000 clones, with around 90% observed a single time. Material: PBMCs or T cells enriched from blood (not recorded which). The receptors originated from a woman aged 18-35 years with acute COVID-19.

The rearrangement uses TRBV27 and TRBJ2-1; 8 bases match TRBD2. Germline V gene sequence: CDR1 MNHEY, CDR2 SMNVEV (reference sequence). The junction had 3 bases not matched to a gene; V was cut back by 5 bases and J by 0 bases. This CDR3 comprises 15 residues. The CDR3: CASSRSGSSYNEQFF. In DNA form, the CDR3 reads TGTGCCAGCAGTAGAAGCGGGAGCTCCTACAATGAGCAGTTCTTC.

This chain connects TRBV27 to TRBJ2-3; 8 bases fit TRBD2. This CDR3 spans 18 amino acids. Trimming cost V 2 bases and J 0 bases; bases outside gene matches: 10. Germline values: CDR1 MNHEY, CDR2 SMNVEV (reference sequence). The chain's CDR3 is CASSLIGTRRHSTDTQYF. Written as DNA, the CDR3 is TGTGCCAGCAGTTTAATTGGGACTAGGAGACATAGCACAGATACGCAGTATTTT.

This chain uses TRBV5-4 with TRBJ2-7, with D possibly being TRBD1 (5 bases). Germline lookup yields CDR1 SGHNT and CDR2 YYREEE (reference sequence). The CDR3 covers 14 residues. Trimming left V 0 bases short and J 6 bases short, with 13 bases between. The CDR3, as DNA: TGTGCCAGCAGCTTGGAGGCAGGGCTGAGCGAGCAGTACTTC. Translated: CASSLEAGLSEQYF. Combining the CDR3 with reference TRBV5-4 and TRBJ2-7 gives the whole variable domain ETGVTQSPTHLIKTRGQQVTLRCSSQSGHNTVSWYQQALGQGPQFIFQYYREEENGRGNFPPRFSGLQFPNYSSELNVNALELDDSALYLCASSLEAGLSEQYFGPGTRLTVT.

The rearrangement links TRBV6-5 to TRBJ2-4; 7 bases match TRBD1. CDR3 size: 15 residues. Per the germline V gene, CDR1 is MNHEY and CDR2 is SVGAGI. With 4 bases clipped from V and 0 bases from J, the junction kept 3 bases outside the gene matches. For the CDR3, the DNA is TGTGCCAGCAGTTCCAGGGGGAAAGCCAAAAACATTCAGTACTTC. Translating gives CASSSRGKAKNIQYF.

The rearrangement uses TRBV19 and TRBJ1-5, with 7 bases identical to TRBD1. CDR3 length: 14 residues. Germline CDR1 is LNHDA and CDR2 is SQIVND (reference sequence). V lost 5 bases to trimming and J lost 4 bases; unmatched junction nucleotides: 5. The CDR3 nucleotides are TGTGCCAGTAGTCCCGACAGGGAAAATCAGCCCCAGCATTTT. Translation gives CASSPDRENQPQHF.

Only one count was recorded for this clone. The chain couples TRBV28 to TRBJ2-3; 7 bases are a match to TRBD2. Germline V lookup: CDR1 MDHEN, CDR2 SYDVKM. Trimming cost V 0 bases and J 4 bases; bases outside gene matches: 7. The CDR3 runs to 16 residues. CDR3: CASSLWAGDHADTQYF. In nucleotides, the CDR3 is TGTGCCAGCAGTTTATGGGCGGGAGACCACGCAGATACGCAGTATTTT.

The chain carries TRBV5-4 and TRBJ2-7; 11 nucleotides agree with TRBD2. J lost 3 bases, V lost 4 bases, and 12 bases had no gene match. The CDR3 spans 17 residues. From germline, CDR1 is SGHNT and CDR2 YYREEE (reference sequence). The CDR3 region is CASSVGGPGTSGYEQYF. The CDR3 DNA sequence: TGTGCCAGCAGCGTTGGAGGGCCCGGGACTAGCGGCTACGAGCAGTACTTC.

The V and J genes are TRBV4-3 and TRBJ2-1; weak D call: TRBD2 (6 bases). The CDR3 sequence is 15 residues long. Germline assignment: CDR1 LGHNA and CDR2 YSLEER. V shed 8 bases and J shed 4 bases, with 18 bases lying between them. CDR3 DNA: TGCGCCAGCGGAAGGGGTCGCGGGGTGTACAATGAGCAGTTCTTC. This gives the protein CASGRGRGVYNEQFF.

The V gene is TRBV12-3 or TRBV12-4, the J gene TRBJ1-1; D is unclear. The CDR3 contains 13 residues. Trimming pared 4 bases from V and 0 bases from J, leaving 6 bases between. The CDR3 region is CASSYGVNTEAFF. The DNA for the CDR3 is TGTGCCAGCAGTTACGGAGTGAACACTGAAGCTTTCTTT.